This TCR beta chain was sequenced for a study of Ad26.COV2.S vaccination and SARS-CoV-2 variants. As for treatment: approximately 18 received Ad26.COV2.S at low or high dose, single or two shots; 5 received placebo; per-sample allocation not given. Each sample was drawn 63 days after the first injection (of vaccine or placebo). Donation was by an adult aged 18-55 years who was in Boston. The data were produced by immunoSEQ multiplex PCR, yet TCRdb's version contains in-frame clones alone and is incomplete. The data contain approximately 360,000 clones, around 82% of them singletons. Sequencing was performed on peripheral blood, taken in a trial of Ad26.COV2.S vaccine versus placebo. The sequence derives from a person aged 18-65 years who received the Ad26.COV2.S COVID-19 vaccine or a placebo.

The CDR3 region has the DNA TGTGCCAGCAGCGTACGGGGAGATGGGCTCGATACGCAGTATTTT. Its protein is CASSVRGDGLDTQYF. This chain uses TRBV9 with TRBJ2-3, with D perhaps TRBD2 (5 bases). The CDR3 totals 15 residues. V dropped 1 base and J dropped 6 bases, with 15 bases sitting between them. Germline V gene lookup returns CDR1 SGDLS and CDR2 YYNGEE.